The following is a TCR beta chain sequence with its context. This sample was taken from a study of blood T cell repertoires in COVID-19. Assay used: immunoSEQ multiplex PCR; TCRdb lists only in-frame clones, some missing. The data hold some 320,000 clones, with about 87% observed a single time. J gave up 6 bases and V 7 bases, and 6 bases lay outside the gene matches. Germline CDR1 SGHDT, CDR2 YYEEEE. The CDR3 runs 13 residues. This clonotype originated in a woman aged 25 to 39 who had recovered from COVID-19. This chain joins TRBV5-6 and TRBJ2-7, with 11 positions matching TRBD1. The sequenced sample consisted of PBMCs or T cells enriched from blood (not recorded which). For the CDR3, the DNA is TGTGCCAGCGGGGACAGGGGGTATCTCGAGCAGTACTTC. It encodes CASGDRGYLEQYF.